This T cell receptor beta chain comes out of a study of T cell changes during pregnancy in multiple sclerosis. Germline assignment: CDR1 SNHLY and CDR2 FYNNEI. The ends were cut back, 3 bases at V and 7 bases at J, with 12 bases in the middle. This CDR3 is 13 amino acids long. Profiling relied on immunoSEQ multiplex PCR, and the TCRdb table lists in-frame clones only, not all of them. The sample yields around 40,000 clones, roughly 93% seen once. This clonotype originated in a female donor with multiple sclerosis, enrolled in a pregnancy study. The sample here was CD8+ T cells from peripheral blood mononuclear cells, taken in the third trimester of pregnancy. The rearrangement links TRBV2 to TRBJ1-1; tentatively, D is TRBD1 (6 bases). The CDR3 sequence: CASSEMGAIEAFF. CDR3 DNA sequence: TGTGCCAGCAGTGAGATGGGGGCTATTGAAGCTTTCTTT. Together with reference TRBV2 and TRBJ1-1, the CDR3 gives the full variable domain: EPEVTQTPSHQVTQMGQEVILRCVPISNHLYFYWYRQILGQKVEFLVSFYNNEISEKSEIFDDQFSVERPDGSNFTLKIRSTKLEDSAMYFCASSEMGAIEAFFGQGTRLTVV.